Presented here are 9 T cell receptor beta chains from one specimen sequenced in a study of PD-1 blockade in classical Hodgkin lymphoma. Brentuximab vedotin exposure varied among the patients, all of whom had relapsed after autologous stem cell transplantation. Method: immunoSEQ multiplex PCR; TCRdb's copy keeps in-frame clones and lacks some. The data show about 16,000 clones, with 55% to 65% seen just once and about 10% held by the top ten. Sequences were derived from peripheral blood mononuclear cells (PBMCs), sampled at baseline. Source of these receptors: a human donor with classical Hodgkin lymphoma.

This clone was recorded once. V and J are TRBV10-3 and TRBJ2-7; TRBD2 is a possible D gene (6 bases). The CDR3 loop spans 17 amino acids. V gave up 0 bases and J gave up 5 bases, with 20 bases separating them. The germline V gene has CDR1 ENHRY and CDR2 SYGVKD. CDR3 in amino acids: CAISESFFGGGLDEQYF. For the CDR3, the DNA is TGTGCCATCAGTGAGTCGTTTTTCGGGGGAGGTTTGGACGAGCAGTACTTC.

This clone counts as medium-sized. The CDR3 sequence: CASSPGVTYEQYF. Written as DNA, the CDR3 is TGTGCCAGCAGTCCCGGGGTAACCTACGAGCAGTACTTC. The V call is TRBV28, the J call TRBJ2-7; TRBD2 is a possible D gene (5 bases). Between the trimmed V and J ends, which lost 5 bases and 2 bases, there was a span of 10 bases. CDR1 MDHEN and CDR2 SYDVKM come from the germline V gene. CDR3 length: 13 residues. Full variable domain (outside the CDR3, taken from reference TRBV28 and TRBJ2-7): DVKVTQSSRYLVKRTGEKVFLECVQDMDHENMFWYRQDPGLGLRLIYFSYDVKMKEKGDIPEGYSVSREKKERFSLILESASTNQTSMYLCASSPGVTYEQYFGPGTRLTVT.

CDR3 nucleotide sequence: TGTGCCAGCAGCTTAGTCGGGGACAGGGGCACAGATACGCAGTATTTT. The encoded protein is CASSLVGDRGTDTQYF. The rearrangement links TRBV7-9 to TRBJ2-3, with TRBD1 matching 9 bases. From germline, CDR1 is SEHNR and CDR2 FQNEAQ (reference sequence). V gave up 1 base and J gave up 1 base; unmatched junction bases: 3. The CDR3 spans 16 residues.

This clone was detected once. This chain joins TRBV19 and TRBJ1-5; the D is unclear. This CDR3 contains 15 residues. CDR1 and CDR2 from the germline V gene are LNHDA and SQIVND (reference sequence). V dropped 3 bases and J dropped 0 bases, with 9 bases sitting between them. The CDR3 nucleotides are TGTGCCAGTAGTATTCAGGCAAATAGCAATCAGCCCCAGCATTTT. It yields the protein CASSIQANSNQPQHF. Full variable domain (remainder filled in from reference TRBV19 and TRBJ1-5): DGGITQSPKYLFRKEGQNVTLSCEQNLNHDAMYWYRQDPGQGLRLIYYSQIVNDFQKGDIAEGYSVSREKKESFPLTVTSAQKNPTAFYLCASSIQANSNQPQHFGDGTRLSIL.

The chain couples TRBV27 to TRBJ2-1; D remains unclear. CDR3 length: 15 residues. V lost 3 bases and J 2 bases, leaving 11 bases between the germline ends. Germline CDR1 is MNHEY and CDR2 is SMNVEV (reference sequence). CDR3 DNA sequence: TGTGCCAGCAGTTTTATTCAGAACGCCTACAATGAGCAGTTCTTC. Protein: CASSFIQNAYNEQFF.

The rearrangement links TRBV29-1 to TRBJ1-2; D gene ambiguous. This CDR3 is built from 13 residues. Germline V gene sequence: CDR1 SQVTM, CDR2 ANQGSEA. With 2 bases removed from V and 5 bases from J, the gap between germline ends came to 12 bases. The CDR3 nucleotides are TGCAGCGTTGAAAACGGGTCGGGGTATGGCTACACCTTC. The encoded protein is CSVENGSGYGYTF.

J is TRBJ2-1 and V is TRBV18, with TRBD2 matching over 14 bases. With 3 bases clipped from V and 7 bases from J, the junction kept 5 bases outside the gene matches. The CDR3 has 16 amino acids. Germline V CDR1 and CDR2: KGHSH, LQKENI. The CDR3 is CASSPIGTSGRNEQFF. CDR3 coding DNA: TGTGCCAGCTCACCCATCGGGACTAGCGGGAGAAATGAGCAGTTCTTC.

The genes are TRBV27 and TRBJ2-1; TRBD2 matches at 10 bases. This CDR3 spans 19 amino acids. J lost 0 bases, V lost 4 bases, and 12 bases had no gene match. The germline V gene encodes CDR1 MNHEY and CDR2 SMNVEV (reference sequence). In nucleotides, the CDR3 is TGTGCCAGCAGTTCCCAACTAGCGGGATCCCCATTCTCCTACAATGAGCAGTTCTTC. This encodes CASSSQLAGSPFSYNEQFF.

This clone was picked up a small number of times. The chain carries TRBV14 and TRBJ2-3; tentatively, D is TRBD2 (6 bases). Germline V gene lookup returns CDR1 SGHDN and CDR2 FVKESK. CDR3 length equals 16 residues. Trimming cost V 0 bases and J 2 bases, with 12 bases left between them. The CDR3 DNA reads as TGTGCCAGCAGCCAAGATTACGGACTACACACAGATACGCAGTATTTT. It specifies CASSQDYGLHTDTQYF.